This TCR beta chain was sequenced in a study of blood T cell repertoires in COVID-19. Study details: Whether acute or convalescent, the COVID-19 samples came from the United States, Italy and Spain. Sample material is recorded as cDNA or gDNA derived from T cells, B-cell-depleted T cells, or PBMCs.

In the authors' methods: Amplification with reference gene primers provided the estimates of nucleated cell counts. TCRdb's copy holds only in-frame clones and misses some; the assay was immunoSEQ multiplex PCR. V and J calls and clone size are copied from that table; D and trimming were computed from the DNA. The profile covers roughly 34,000 clones, with 80% appearing a single time and around 30% taken by the ten largest. Germline V gene sequence: CDR1 SGHTA, CDR2 FQGNSA. This CDR3 has 14 residues. V lost 4 bases and J lost 3; bases outside the gene matches: 4. Source material: peripheral blood. This sequence joins TRBV7-2 and TRBJ2-7, with 9 bases lining up with TRBD1. The TCR originated in an elderly man with acute or convalescent COVID-19. CDR3 DNA: TGTGCCAGCAGCTCACAGGGGGCAGTCTACGAGCAGTACTTC. Its translation is CASSSQGAVYEQYF.